This T cell receptor (beta chain) was recorded in a study of blood T cells in healthy people across ages. This clonotype was seen a few times. What it recognizes is unknown. In germline, CDR1 is DFQATT, CDR2 SNEGSKA (reference sequence). This CDR3 region has 11 residues. Alongside a J-beta primer mix, a sample-barcoded 5' primer served in a second PCR lasting about 6 to 11 cycles. Sequencing recovered at least 2.5 million CDR3-containing paired-end reads from each sample. TCRdb redid the calling of the 5' RACE reads with MiXCR, one entry per CDR3 protein. The profile shows hundreds of thousands of distinct CDR3 sequences, roughly 44% of them singletons. Points from the study as a whole: As age increased, TCR beta diversity per million T cells fell in a roughly linear fashion. Long-lived donors exceeded aged donors in naive CD4+ cells and diversity.

The specimen sequenced was blood. This receptor was obtained from a man aged 60-69 years in good health. V gene TRBV20-1 combines with J gene TRBJ2-3, with TRBD2 matching over 7 bases. This chain's CDR3 is CIGGDTDTQYF. In nucleotides, the CDR3 is TGCATTGGGGGGGACACAGATACGCAGTATTTT.